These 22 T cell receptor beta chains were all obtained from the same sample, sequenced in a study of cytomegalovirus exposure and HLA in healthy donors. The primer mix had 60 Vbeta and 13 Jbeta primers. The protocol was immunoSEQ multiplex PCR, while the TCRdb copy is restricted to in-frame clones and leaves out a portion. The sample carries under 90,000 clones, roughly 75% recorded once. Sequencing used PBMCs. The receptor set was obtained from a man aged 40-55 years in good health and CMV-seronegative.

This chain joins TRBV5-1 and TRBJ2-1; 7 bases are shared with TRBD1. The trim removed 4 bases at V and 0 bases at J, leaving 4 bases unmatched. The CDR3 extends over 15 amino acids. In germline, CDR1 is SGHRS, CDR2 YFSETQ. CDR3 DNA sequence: TGCGCCAGCAGCCCCGGGACAGACTCCTACAATGAGCAGTTCTTC. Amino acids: CASSPGTDSYNEQFF.

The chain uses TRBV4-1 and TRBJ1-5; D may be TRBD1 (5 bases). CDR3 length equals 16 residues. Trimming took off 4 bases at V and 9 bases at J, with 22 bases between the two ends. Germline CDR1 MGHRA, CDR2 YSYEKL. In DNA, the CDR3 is TGCGCCAGCAGCCCATTAGGTGCAGGGATCCCTAGGCCCCAGCATTTT. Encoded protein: CASSPLGAGIPRPQHF.

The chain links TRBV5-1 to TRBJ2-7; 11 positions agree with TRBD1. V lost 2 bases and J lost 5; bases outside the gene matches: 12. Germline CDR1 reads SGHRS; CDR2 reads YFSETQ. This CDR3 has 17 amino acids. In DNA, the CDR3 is TGCGCCAGCAGCTTAACCCCCGTGGGACAGGGGGTCAACGAGCAGTACTTC. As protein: CASSLTPVGQGVNEQYF.

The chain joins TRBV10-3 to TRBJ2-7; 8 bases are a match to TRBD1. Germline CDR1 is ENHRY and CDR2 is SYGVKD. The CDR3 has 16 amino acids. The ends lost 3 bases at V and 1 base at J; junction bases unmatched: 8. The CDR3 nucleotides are TGTGCCATCAGTGAAACCCGGACAGGGCGATCCTACGAGCAGTACTTC. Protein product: CAISETRTGRSYEQYF.

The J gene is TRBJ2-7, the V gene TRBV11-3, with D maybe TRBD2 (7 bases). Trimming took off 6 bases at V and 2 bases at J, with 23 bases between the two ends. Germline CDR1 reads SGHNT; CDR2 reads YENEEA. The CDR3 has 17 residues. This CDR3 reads CASSLTSHSGTTYEQYF. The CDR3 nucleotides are TGTGCCAGCAGTCTAACCAGCCACAGCGGGACAACCTACGAGCAGTACTTC.

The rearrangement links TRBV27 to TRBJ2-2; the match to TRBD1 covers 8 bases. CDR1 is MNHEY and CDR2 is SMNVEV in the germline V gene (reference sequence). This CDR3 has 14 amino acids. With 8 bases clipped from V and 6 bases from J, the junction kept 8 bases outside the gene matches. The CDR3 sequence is CASQDRATPGELFF. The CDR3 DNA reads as TGTGCCAGCCAGGACAGGGCAACACCCGGGGAGCTGTTTTTT.

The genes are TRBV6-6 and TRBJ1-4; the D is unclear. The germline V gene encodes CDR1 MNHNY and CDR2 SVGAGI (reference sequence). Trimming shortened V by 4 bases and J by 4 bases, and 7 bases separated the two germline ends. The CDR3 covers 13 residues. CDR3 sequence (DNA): TGTGCCAGCAGTTCCGGGGTTAATGAAAAACTGTTTTTT. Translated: CASSSGVNEKLFF.

As DNA, the CDR3 is TGTGCCACATCGACAGGGGCCGGGGAGCTGTTTTTT. It translates to CATSTGAGELFF. V and J are TRBV6-1 and TRBJ2-2, with 8 bases fitting TRBD1. The J segment lost 6 bases and the V segment lost 10 bases, leaving 4 bases of the junction unmatched. Germline values: CDR1 MNHNS, CDR2 SASEGT. The CDR3 has 12 residues.

The CDR3 region has the DNA TGTGCCAGTAAACCCACAGGCGTTAATGAAAAACTGTTTTTT. Translated: CASKPTGVNEKLFF. The gene calls are TRBV19 and TRBJ1-4, with D possibly matching TRBD1 (5 bases). Trimming cost V 7 bases and J 4 bases, with 13 bases left between them. Germline values: CDR1 LNHDA, CDR2 SQIVND (reference sequence). CDR3 size: 14 residues.

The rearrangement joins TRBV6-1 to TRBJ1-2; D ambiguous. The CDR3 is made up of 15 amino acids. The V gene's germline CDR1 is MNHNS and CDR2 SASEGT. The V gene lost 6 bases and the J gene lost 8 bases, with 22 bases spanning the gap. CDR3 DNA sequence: TGTGCCAGCAGCCATCACGTAGACGCGTCTAGCGGCTACACCTTC. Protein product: CASSHHVDASSGYTF.

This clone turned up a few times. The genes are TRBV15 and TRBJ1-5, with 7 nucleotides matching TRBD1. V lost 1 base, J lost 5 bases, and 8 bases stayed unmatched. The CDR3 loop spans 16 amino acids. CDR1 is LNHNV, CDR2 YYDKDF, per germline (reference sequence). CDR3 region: CATSRAEGARDQPQHF. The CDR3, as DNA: TGTGCCACCAGCAGAGCCGAGGGGGCGCGGGATCAGCCCCAGCATTTT.

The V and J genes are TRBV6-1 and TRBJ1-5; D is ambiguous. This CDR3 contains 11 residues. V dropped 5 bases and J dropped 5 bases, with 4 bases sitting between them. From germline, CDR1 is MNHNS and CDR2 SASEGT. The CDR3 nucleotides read TGTGCCAGCAGTCGTTATCAGCCCCAGCATTTT. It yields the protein CASSRYQPQHF.

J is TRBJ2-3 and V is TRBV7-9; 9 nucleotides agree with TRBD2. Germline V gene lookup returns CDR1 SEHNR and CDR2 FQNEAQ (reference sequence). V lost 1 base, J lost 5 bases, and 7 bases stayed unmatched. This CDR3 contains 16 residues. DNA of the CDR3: TGTGCCAGCAGCTTAGGAAGCGCGGGGGGGCTAGATACGCAGTATTTT. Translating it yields CASSLGSAGGLDTQYF.

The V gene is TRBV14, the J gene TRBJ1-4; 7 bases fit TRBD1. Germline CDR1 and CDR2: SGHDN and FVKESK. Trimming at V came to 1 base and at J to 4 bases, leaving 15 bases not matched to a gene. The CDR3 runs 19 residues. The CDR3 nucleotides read TGTGCCAGCAGCCAAGTCTTGGAGGGGGCGCCCATCCGTAATGAAAAACTGTTTTTT. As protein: CASSQVLEGAPIRNEKLFF.

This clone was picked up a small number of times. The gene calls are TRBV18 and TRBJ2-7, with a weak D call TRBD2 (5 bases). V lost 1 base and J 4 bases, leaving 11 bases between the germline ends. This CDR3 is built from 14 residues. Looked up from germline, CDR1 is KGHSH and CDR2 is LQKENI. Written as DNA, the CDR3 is TGTGCCAGCTCACCACAAGCGGAGCATTACGAGCAGTACTTC. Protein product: CASSPQAEHYEQYF.

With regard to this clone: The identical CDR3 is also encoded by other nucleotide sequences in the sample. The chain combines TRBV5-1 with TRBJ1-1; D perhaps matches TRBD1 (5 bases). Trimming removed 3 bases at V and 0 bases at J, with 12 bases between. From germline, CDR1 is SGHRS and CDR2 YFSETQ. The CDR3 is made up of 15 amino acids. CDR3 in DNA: TGCGCCAGCAGCTGGACGGACACCATGAACACTGAAGCTTTCTTT. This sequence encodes CASSWTDTMNTEAFF.

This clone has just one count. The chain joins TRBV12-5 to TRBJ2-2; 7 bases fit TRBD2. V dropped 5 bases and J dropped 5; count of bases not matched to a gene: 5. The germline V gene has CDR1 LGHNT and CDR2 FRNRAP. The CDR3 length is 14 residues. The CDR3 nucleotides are TGTGCTAGTGGTCCGGAAGCGGGAACCGGGGAGCTGTTTTTT. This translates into CASGPEAGTGELFF.

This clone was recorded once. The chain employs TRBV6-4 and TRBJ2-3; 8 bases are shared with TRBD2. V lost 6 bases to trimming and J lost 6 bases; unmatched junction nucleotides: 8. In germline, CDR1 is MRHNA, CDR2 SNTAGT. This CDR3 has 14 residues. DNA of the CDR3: TGTGCCAGCAGCAACGGGAGGGCCTTTGATACGCAGTATTTT. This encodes CASSNGRAFDTQYF.

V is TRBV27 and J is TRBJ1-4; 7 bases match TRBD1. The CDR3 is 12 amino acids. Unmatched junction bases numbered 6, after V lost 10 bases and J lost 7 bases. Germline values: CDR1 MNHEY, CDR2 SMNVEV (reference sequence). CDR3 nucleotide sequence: TGTGCCACACGACAGGGCAGTGAAAAACTGTTTTTT. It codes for CATRQGSEKLFF.

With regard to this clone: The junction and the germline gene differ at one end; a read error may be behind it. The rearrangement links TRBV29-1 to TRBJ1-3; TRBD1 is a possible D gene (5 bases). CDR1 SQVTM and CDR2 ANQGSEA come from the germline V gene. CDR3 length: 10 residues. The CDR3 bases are TGCAGCGTGCGGGACCCCTATCCCCGATTT. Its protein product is CSVRDPYPRF.

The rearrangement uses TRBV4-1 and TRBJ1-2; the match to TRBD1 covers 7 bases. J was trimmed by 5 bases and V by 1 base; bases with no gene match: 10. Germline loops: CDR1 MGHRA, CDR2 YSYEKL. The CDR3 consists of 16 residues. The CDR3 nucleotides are TGCGCCAGCAGCCAAGTTCCCGGCAGGGGGGATTATGGCTACACCTTC. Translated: CASSQVPGRGDYGYTF.

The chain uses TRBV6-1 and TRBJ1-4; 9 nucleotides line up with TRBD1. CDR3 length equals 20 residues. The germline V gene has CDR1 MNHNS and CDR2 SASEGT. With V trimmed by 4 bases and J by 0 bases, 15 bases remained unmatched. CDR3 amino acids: CASSGQQGAGLGATNEKLFF. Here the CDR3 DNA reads TGTGCCAGCAGTGGACAACAGGGGGCGGGTCTAGGTGCAACTAATGAAAAACTGTTTTTT.